The 25 T cell receptor beta chains below come from one sample, sequenced in a study of cytomegalovirus exposure and HLA in healthy donors. PCR used 60 Vbeta primers and 13 Jbeta primers. Produced via immunoSEQ multiplex PCR; TCRdb's table is partial and in-frame only. The data contain some 140,000 clones, approximately 80% of them singletons. The sequencing sample was made of PBMCs. The receptors come from a woman younger than 30 in good health and CMV-seronegative.

The J gene is TRBJ1-2, the V gene TRBV29-1, with a weak D call TRBD1 (5 bases). This CDR3 has 14 amino acids. Germline assignment: CDR1 SQVTM and CDR2 ANQGSEA. V dropped 4 bases and J dropped 6 bases, with 18 bases sitting between them. The CDR3 region is CSVGSRVEGDGYTF. Written as DNA, the CDR3 is TGCAGCGTTGGTAGCAGGGTGGAAGGAGATGGCTACACCTTC.

This rearrangement joins TRBV2 to TRBJ1-3; 9 bases match TRBD1. Germline CDR1 SNHLY, CDR2 FYNNEI. The CDR3 consists of 16 residues. V lost 1 base, J lost 0 bases, and 1 base stayed unmatched. The DNA for the CDR3 is TGTGCCAGCAGTGAAGGGACAGGGGTCTCTGGAAACACCATATATTTT. Residues: CASSEGTGVSGNTIYF.

V usage is TRBV11-2 and J usage is TRBJ1-2; 8 positions match TRBD1. The CDR3 extends over 15 amino acids. Germline CDR1 is SGHAT and CDR2 is FQNNGV. J gave up 5 bases and V 5 bases, and 10 bases lay outside the gene matches. This CDR3 is CASSLGTGTLYGYTF. The CDR3 bases are TGTGCCAGCAGCCTCGGGACAGGAACCCTTTATGGCTACACCTTC.

The chain links TRBV19 to TRBJ1-3; D gene ambiguous. The CDR3 loop spans 15 amino acids. The germline V gene encodes CDR1 LNHDA and CDR2 SQIVND (reference sequence). V lost 3 bases, J lost 1 base, and 10 bases lay in between. DNA of the CDR3: TGTGCCAGTAGTATTGCCAGGCCGTCTGGAAACACCATATATTTT. It codes for CASSIARPSGNTIYF.

J is TRBJ2-6 and V is TRBV7-6; a possible D gene is TRBD2 (6 bases). CDR3 length: 17 residues. V was pared by 2 bases and J by 0 bases, with 11 bases between. The V gene's germline CDR1 is SGHVS and CDR2 FNYEAQ. This chain's CDR3 is CASSLLGGPSGANVLTF. In DNA, the CDR3 is TGTGCCAGCAGCTTATTGGGAGGACCCTCTGGGGCCAACGTCCTGACTTTC.

Only a few counts were recorded for this clone. V usage is TRBV7-2 and J usage is TRBJ1-1; D gene uncertain. Germline V gives CDR1 SGHTA, CDR2 FQGNSA. V was trimmed by 4 bases and J by 3 bases, leaving 15 bases between them. This CDR3 has 15 amino acids. In DNA, the CDR3 is TGTGCCAGCAGCTCCCGCGGTCTCGTAGACACTGAAGCTTTCTTT. It specifies CASSSRGLVDTEAFF.

The rearrangement joins TRBV19 to TRBJ2-5; 10 bases agree with TRBD2. Trimming took 1 base from V and 4 from J; bases not matched to a gene: 12. CDR1 is LNHDA, CDR2 SQIVND, per germline (reference sequence). The CDR3 extends over 18 amino acids. The CDR3 coding sequence is TGTGCCAGTAGTATAGCGTTTCAGCGGGAGGGCCAAGGAGAGACCCAGTACTTC. This translates into CASSIAFQREGQGETQYF.

This clone has just one count. The chain links TRBV14 to TRBJ2-5; 9 nucleotides match TRBD2. This CDR3 has 18 residues. Germline V lookup: CDR1 SGHDN, CDR2 FVKESK. V lost 3 bases, J lost 5 bases, and 16 bases stayed unmatched. The CDR3 coding sequence is TGTGCCAGCAGCCAGATCTCAGCTTCTAGCGGGAAACGGGAGACCCAGTACTTC. Protein sequence: CASSQISASSGKRETQYF.

This sequence joins TRBV30 and TRBJ1-5, with unresolved D. The V gene's germline CDR1 is GTSNPN and CDR2 SVGIG (reference sequence). CDR3 length: 13 residues. The germline V and J ends were trimmed by 2 bases and 0 bases, with 5 bases remaining between them. The CDR3 nucleotides are TGTGCCTGGAGTCTGTCTAGCAATCAGCCCCAGCATTTT. It translates to CAWSLSSNQPQHF.

The rearrangement uses TRBV5-8 and TRBJ1-1, with D maybe TRBD1 (6 bases). The CDR3 runs 14 residues. Germline lookup yields CDR1 SGHTS and CDR2 YDEGEE. V lost 5 bases, J lost 5 bases, and 16 bases lay in between. CDR3 protein: CASRFRGVETEAFF. As DNA, the CDR3 is TGTGCCAGCAGGTTCAGGGGAGTAGAGACTGAAGCTTTCTTT. Drawing the rest from reference TRBV5-8 and TRBJ1-1, the complete variable domain is EAGVTQSPTHLIKTRGQQATLRCSPISGHTSVYWYQQALGLGLQFLLWYDEGEERNRGNFPPRFSGRQFPNYSSELNVNALELEDSALYLCASRFRGVETEAFFGQGTRLTVV.

V usage is TRBV6-5 and J usage is TRBJ2-3, with D possibly matching TRBD2 (5 bases). Germline assignment: CDR1 MNHEY and CDR2 SVGAGI. Between the trimmed V and J ends, which lost 7 bases and 7 bases, there was a span of 9 bases. The CDR3 spans 11 residues. CDR3 DNA: TGTGCCAGCAAGAGGGCCAATACGCAGTATTTT. It yields the protein CASKRANTQYF.

This rearrangement joins TRBV6-5 to TRBJ2-7; 7 bases are shared with TRBD1. Trimming cost V 6 bases and J 4 bases; bases outside gene matches: 9. The CDR3 extends over 14 amino acids. CDR1 is MNHEY and CDR2 is SVGAGI in the germline V gene. The CDR3 here is CASRKAGTVYEQYF. CDR3 nucleotides: TGTGCCAGCAGAAAAGCCGGGACAGTTTACGAGCAGTACTTC.

The chain employs TRBV25-1 and TRBJ1-2; 11 bases match TRBD1. Losses at the gene ends were 4 bases for V and 3 bases for J; bases not matched to a gene: 7. The CDR3 spans 16 residues. Germline lookup yields CDR1 MGHDK and CDR2 SYGVNS. The CDR3 region is CASSASRDRGDYGYTF. CDR3 DNA: TGTGCCAGCAGTGCCAGTAGGGACAGGGGGGACTATGGCTACACCTTC.

The chain employs TRBV5-1 and TRBJ2-1; weak D call: TRBD2 (5 bases). CDR3 length: 16 amino acids. CDR1 is SGHRS and CDR2 is YFSETQ in the germline V gene. V was shortened by 0 bases and J by 1 base, with 11 bases between the two germline ends. This chain's CDR3 is CASSLEVTGSYNEQFF. For the CDR3, the DNA is TGCGCCAGCAGCTTGGAGGTGACGGGGTCCTACAATGAGCAGTTCTTC.

This chain uses TRBV15 with TRBJ2-1, with a weak D call TRBD1 (5 bases). This CDR3 has 14 amino acids. CDR1 and CDR2 from the germline V gene are LNHNV and YYDKDF (reference sequence). V was shortened by 0 bases and J by 4 bases, with 7 bases between the two germline ends. The CDR3 DNA reads as TGTGCCACCAGCAGAGATAGGACATACAATGAGCAGTTCTTC. It codes for CATSRDRTYNEQFF.

The chain links TRBV6-5 to TRBJ2-7; 7 bases are shared with TRBD1. CDR3 length: 13 amino acids. The J segment lost 1 base and the V segment lost 5 bases, leaving 2 bases of the junction unmatched. Per the germline V gene, CDR1 is MNHEY and CDR2 is SVGAGI. CDR3 protein: CASSDRESYEQYF. In nucleotides, the CDR3 is TGTGCCAGCAGTGACAGGGAGTCCTACGAGCAGTACTTC.

The V gene is TRBV12-5, the J gene TRBJ2-7; 7 bases match TRBD1. Looked up from germline, CDR1 is LGHNT and CDR2 is FRNRAP. The length of the CDR3 is 14 residues. V gave up 6 bases and J gave up 0 bases; unmatched junction bases: 5. The CDR3: CASGHRGLSYEQYF. The CDR3 nucleotides read TGTGCTAGTGGACACAGGGGCCTCTCCTACGAGCAGTACTTC.

The gene calls are TRBV7-9 and TRBJ1-2; D possibly corresponds to TRBD1 (5 bases). Trimming pared 5 bases from V and 2 bases from J, leaving 18 bases between. The germline CDR1 and CDR2 sequences are SEHNR and FQNEAQ (reference sequence). CDR3 size: 16 residues. The CDR3 region is CASSLLTTTENYGYTF. As DNA, the CDR3 is TGTGCCAGCAGCCTCCTTACTACGACAGAAAACTATGGCTACACCTTC.

This clone has more than one count but fewer than ten. This rearrangement joins TRBV11-3 to TRBJ1-1; 7 nucleotides line up with TRBD1. Germline CDR1 reads SGHNT; CDR2 reads YENEEA. The CDR3 extends over 14 amino acids. The J segment lost 4 bases and the V segment lost 1 base, leaving 3 bases of the junction unmatched. CDR3 in amino acids: CASSLGRGSTEAFF. As DNA, the CDR3 is TGTGCCAGCAGCTTAGGCAGGGGGAGCACTGAAGCTTTCTTT.

The rearrangement uses TRBV5-1 and TRBJ1-2, with D hard to call. The CDR3 spans 12 residues. Germline CDR1 is SGHRS and CDR2 is YFSETQ. V shed 7 bases and J shed 2 bases, with 9 bases lying between them. CDR3 loop: CASGSENYGYTF. CDR3 nucleotides: TGCGCCAGCGGCTCGGAGAACTATGGCTACACCTTC.

This clone has more than one count but fewer than ten. V and J are TRBV30 and TRBJ1-1; a possible D gene is TRBD1 (5 bases). Trimming left V 2 bases short and J 1 base short, with 14 bases between. This CDR3 spans 15 amino acids. Germline V gene sequence: CDR1 GTSNPN, CDR2 SVGIG (reference sequence). The CDR3 region is CAWSTREGENTEAFF. The CDR3 DNA is TGTGCCTGGAGTACCAGGGAAGGGGAGAACACTGAAGCTTTCTTT.

V is TRBV7-2 and J is TRBJ2-5; D is ambiguous. Trimming removed 1 base from V and 5 bases from J, with 14 bases in between. Germline V gives CDR1 SGHTA, CDR2 FQGNSA. The CDR3 extends over 15 amino acids. CDR3 residues: CASSLVSLPRETQYF. The CDR3 DNA sequence: TGTGCCAGCAGCTTAGTGTCACTGCCTAGGGAGACCCAGTACTTC.

The chain uses TRBV7-2 and TRBJ1-4, with unresolved D. Looked up from germline, CDR1 is SGHTA and CDR2 is FQGNSA. Trimming pared 5 bases from V and 8 bases from J, leaving 12 bases between. The CDR3 extends over 13 amino acids. The chain's CDR3 is CASSQLGGEKLFF. The DNA for the CDR3 is TGTGCCAGCAGCCAGCTAGGCGGCGAAAAACTGTTTTTT.

J is TRBJ1-2 and V is TRBV2, with D unresolved. Between the trimmed V and J ends, which lost 6 bases and 3 bases, there was a span of 11 bases. Germline V lookup: CDR1 SNHLY, CDR2 FYNNEI. CDR3 length equals 13 residues. CDR3 protein: CASRSPSDYGYTF. CDR3 coding DNA: TGTGCCAGCAGGAGTCCCTCCGACTATGGCTACACCTTC.

The J gene is TRBJ2-3, the V gene TRBV7-2; 7 bases match TRBD2. The CDR3 has 14 residues. Trimming took 5 bases from V and 2 from J; bases not matched to a gene: 4. Germline V gene sequence: CDR1 SGHTA, CDR2 FQGNSA. The CDR3 region is CASSLGLVTDTQYF. The DNA of the CDR3 is TGTGCCAGCAGCCTCGGACTAGTCACAGATACGCAGTATTTT.